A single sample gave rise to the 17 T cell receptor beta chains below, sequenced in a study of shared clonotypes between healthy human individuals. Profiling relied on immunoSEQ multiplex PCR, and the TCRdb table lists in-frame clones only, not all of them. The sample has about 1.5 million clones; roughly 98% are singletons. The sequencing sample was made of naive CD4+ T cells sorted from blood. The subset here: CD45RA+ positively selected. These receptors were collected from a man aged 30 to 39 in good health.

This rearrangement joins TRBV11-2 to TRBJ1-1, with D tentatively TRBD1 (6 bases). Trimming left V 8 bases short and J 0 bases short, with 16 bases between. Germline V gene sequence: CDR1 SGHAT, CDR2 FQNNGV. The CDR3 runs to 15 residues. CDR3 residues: CASGLEGGLNTEAFF. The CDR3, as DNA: TGTGCCAGCGGCCTTGAGGGGGGCCTGAACACTGAAGCTTTCTTT.

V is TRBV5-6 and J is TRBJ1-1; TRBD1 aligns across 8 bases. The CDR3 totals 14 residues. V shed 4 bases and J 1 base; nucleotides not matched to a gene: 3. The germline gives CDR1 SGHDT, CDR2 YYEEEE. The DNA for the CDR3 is TGTGCCAGCAGCGTCGACAGGGGGAACACTGAAGCTTTCTTT. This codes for CASSVDRGNTEAFF.

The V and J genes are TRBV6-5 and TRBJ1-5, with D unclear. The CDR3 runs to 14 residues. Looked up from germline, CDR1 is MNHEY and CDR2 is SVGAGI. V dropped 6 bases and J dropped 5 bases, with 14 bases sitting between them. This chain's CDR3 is CASSKAHTDQPQHF. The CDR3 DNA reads TGTGCCAGCAGCAAGGCTCATACGGATCAGCCCCAGCATTTT.

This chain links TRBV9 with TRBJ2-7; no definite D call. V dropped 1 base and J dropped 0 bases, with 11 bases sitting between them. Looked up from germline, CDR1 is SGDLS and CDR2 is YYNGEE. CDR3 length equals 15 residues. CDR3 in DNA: TGTGCCAGCAGCGTATCAGCATCCCCCTCCTACGAGCAGTACTTC. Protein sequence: CASSVSASPSYEQYF.

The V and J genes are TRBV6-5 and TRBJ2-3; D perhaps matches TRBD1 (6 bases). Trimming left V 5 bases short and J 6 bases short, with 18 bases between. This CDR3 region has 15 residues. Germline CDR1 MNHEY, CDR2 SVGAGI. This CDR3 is CASSRDILGQDTQYF. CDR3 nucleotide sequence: TGTGCCAGCAGTCGGGACATATTAGGTCAGGATACGCAGTATTTT.

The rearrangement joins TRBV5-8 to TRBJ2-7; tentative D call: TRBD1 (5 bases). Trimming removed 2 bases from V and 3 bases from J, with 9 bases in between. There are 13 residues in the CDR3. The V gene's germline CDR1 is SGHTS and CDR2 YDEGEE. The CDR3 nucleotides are TGTGCCAGCAGCTTCTTAGGACACTACGAGCAGTACTTC. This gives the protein CASSFLGHYEQYF.

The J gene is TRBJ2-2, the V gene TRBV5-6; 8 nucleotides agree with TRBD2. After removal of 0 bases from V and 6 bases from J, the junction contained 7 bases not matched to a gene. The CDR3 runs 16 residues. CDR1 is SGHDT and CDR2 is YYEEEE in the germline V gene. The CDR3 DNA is TGTGCCAGCAGCTTGGCCGGGACTAGAGAAGCCGGGGAGCTGTTTTTT. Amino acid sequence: CASSLAGTREAGELFF.

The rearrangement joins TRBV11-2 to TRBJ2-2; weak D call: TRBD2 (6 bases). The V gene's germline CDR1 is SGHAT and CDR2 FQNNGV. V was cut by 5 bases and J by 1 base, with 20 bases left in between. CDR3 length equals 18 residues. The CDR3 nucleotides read TGTGCCAGCAGCCCTAGAACTGCGGGACTCGGGAACACCGGGGAGCTGTTTTTT. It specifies CASSPRTAGLGNTGELFF.

DNA for the CDR3: TGTGCCAGCAGCCGGGGGGGGGCCTCGACCTACGAGCAGTACTTC. Translating gives CASSRGGASTYEQYF. J is TRBJ2-7 and V is TRBV4-2, with a weak D call TRBD2 (7 bases). V lost 4 bases and J lost 2, with 15 bases in between. Germline V gene lookup returns CDR1 LGHNA and CDR2 YNFKEQ. CDR3 length: 15 residues.

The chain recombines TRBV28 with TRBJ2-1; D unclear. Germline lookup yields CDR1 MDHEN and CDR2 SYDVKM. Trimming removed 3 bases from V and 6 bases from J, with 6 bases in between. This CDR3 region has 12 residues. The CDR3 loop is CASSLSPNEQFF. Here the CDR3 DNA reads TGTGCCAGCAGTTTGTCCCCCAATGAGCAGTTCTTC. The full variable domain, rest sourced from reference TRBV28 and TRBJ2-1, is DVKVTQSSRYLVKRTGEKVFLECVQDMDHENMFWYRQDPGLGLRLIYFSYDVKMKEKGDIPEGYSVSREKKERFSLILESASTNQTSMYLCASSLSPNEQFFGPGTRLTVL.

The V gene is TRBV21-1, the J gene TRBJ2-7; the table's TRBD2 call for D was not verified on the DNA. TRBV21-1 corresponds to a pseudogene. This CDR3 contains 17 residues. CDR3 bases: TGTGCCAGCAGCATTGGGACTAGCGGGAGAAGTTCCTACGAGCAGTACTTC. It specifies CASSIGTSGRSSYEQYF.

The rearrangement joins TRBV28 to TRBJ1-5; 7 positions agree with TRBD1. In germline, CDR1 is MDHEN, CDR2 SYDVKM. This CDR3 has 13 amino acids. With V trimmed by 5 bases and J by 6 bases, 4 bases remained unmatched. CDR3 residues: CASSLQGGQPQHF. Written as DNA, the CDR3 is TGTGCCAGCAGTCTTCAGGGGGGTCAGCCCCAGCATTTT.

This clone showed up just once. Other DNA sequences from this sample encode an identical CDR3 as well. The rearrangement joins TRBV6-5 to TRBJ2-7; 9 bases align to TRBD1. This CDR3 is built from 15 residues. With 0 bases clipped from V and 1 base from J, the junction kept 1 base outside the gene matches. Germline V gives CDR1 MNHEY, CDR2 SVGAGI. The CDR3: CASSYSGQGSYEQYF. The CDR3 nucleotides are TGTGCCAGCAGTTACTCGGGACAGGGATCCTACGAGCAGTACTTC.

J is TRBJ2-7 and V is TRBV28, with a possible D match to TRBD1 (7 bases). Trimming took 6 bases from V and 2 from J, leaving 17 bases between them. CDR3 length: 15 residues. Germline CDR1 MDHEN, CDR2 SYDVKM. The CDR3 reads CASRRAGGPTYEQYF. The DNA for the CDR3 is TGTGCCAGCAGACGAGCAGGGGGGCCTACCTACGAGCAGTACTTC.

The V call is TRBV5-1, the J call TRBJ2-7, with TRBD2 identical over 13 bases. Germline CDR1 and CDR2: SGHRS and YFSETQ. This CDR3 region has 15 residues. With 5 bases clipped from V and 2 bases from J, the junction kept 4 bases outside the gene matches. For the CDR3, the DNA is TGCGCCAGCAGAATACTAGCGGGAGGGACCTACGAGCAGTACTTC. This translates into CASRILAGGTYEQYF.

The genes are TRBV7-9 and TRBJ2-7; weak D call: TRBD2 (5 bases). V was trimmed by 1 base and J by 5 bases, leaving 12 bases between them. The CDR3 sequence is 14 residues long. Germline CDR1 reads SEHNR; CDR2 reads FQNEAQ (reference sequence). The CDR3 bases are TGTGCCAGCAGCTTAGTTAGGTCTAGCAACGAGCAGTACTTC. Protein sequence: CASSLVRSSNEQYF.

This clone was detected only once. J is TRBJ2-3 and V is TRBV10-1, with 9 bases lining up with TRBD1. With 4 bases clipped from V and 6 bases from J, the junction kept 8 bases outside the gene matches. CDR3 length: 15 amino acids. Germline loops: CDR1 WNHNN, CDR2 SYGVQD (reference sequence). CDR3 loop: CASSGLGQGVDTQYF. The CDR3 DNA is TGCGCCAGCAGTGGGTTGGGACAGGGAGTGGATACGCAGTATTTT.